The source of this T cell receptor (beta chain) is a study of blood T cells in healthy people across ages. Study background: Using template switching, researchers captured about one barcoded beta molecule for each two T cells.

Germline values: CDR1 SGHRS, CDR2 YFSETQ. V lost 4 bases and J lost 8; bases outside the gene matches: 8. This CDR3 has 13 amino acids. The second PCR ran about 6 to 12 cycles with a sample-barcoded 5' primer and J-beta primers. MiXCR was run by TCRdb on the 5' RACE reads, yielding one entry per CDR3 protein. Of over a million distinct CDR3 sequences in the sample, 45% were seen once. This sequence joins TRBV5-1 and TRBJ1-2; 7 bases line up with TRBD1. Specimen: blood. The source is a woman aged 55 to 70 in good health. CDR3 in amino acids: CASSADREMGYTF. The CDR3 DNA is TGCGCCAGCAGCGCCGACAGGGAGATGGGCTACACCTTC.